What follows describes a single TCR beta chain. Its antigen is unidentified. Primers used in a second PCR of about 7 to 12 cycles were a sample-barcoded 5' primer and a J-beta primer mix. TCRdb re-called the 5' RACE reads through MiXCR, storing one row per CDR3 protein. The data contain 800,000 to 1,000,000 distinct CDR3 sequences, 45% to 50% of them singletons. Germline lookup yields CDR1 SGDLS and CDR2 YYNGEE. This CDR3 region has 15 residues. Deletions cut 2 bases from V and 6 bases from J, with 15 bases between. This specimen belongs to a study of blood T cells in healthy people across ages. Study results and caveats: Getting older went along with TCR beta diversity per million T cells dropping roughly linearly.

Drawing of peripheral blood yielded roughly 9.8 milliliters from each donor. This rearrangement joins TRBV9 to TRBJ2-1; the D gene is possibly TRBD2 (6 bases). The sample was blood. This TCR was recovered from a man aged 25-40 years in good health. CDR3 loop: CASSVTALGGNEQFF. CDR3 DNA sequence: TGTGCCAGCAGCGTGACAGCTTTGGGGGGCAATGAGCAGTTCTTC.